Listed below are T cell receptor beta chains from one sample, sequenced in a study of cytomegalovirus exposure and HLA in healthy donors. Only in-frame clones appear in the TCRdb table, and some are missing; sequencing was by immunoSEQ multiplex PCR. Of about 200,000 clones listed, around 83% are singletons. Specimen: PBMCs. The source of these receptors is a woman aged 40 to 50 in good health and CMV-seronegative. Both conserved end residues are trimmed from each CDR3. Each record gives: CDR3 protein, J gene, clone size, V gene. Where a row states a size, it is once, few, many or the class of an expanded clone; other rows omit it.

CDR3aa: SVEDGPHEQY
j_gene: TRBJ2-7
abundance: once
v_gene: TRBV29-1

CDR3aa: ASSQVGSRASGSRETQY
j_gene: TRBJ2-5
abundance: -
v_gene: TRBV4-1

CDR3aa: ASTRRGDQPQH
j_gene: TRBJ1-5
abundance: -
v_gene: TRBV23-1

CDR3aa: ASSWTGASGNNEQF
j_gene: TRBJ2-1
abundance: -
v_gene: TRBV7-3

CDR3aa: ASSLFSGIYNEQF
j_gene: TRBJ2-1
abundance: -
v_gene: TRBV5-1

CDR3aa: ASSEQGNHQPQH
j_gene: TRBJ1-5
abundance: -
v_gene: TRBV9

CDR3aa: ASRDGQGKETQY
j_gene: TRBJ2-5
abundance: -
v_gene: TRBV5-4

CDR3aa: ASSPLQGLLTEAF
j_gene: TRBJ1-1
abundance: few
v_gene: TRBV18

CDR3aa: ASSFNGGLSGNTIY
j_gene: TRBJ1-3
abundance: -
v_gene: TRBV5-1

CDR3aa: ASSGQPDYEQY
j_gene: TRBJ2-7
abundance: -
v_gene: TRBV18

CDR3aa: ASSPSGTVDTQY
j_gene: TRBJ2-3
abundance: -
v_gene: TRBV7-9

CDR3aa: ASSRVGTEQETQY
j_gene: TRBJ2-5
abundance: few
v_gene: TRBV11-2

CDR3aa: ASTLRWDREQY
j_gene: TRBJ2-7
abundance: -
v_gene: TRBV6-5

CDR3aa: ASGGTGPYTDTQY
j_gene: TRBJ2-3
abundance: -
v_gene: TRBV2

CDR3aa: ASSPLGTPGNTIY
j_gene: TRBJ1-3
abundance: -
v_gene: TRBV6-6

CDR3aa: SANQGIGYT
j_gene: TRBJ1-2
abundance: -
v_gene: TRBV20-1

CDR3aa: ASSEGTSGSYEQY
j_gene: TRBJ2-7
abundance: few
v_gene: TRBV6-1

CDR3aa: ASSFTRNYGYT
j_gene: TRBJ1-2
abundance: -
v_gene: TRBV6-5

CDR3aa: ASSAEWGGKNIQY
j_gene: TRBJ2-4
abundance: -
v_gene: TRBV2

CDR3aa: ASSAMTAPSTDTQY
j_gene: TRBJ2-3
abundance: -
v_gene: TRBV6-1

CDR3aa: ASSLTQGGPNYGYT
j_gene: TRBJ1-2
abundance: -
v_gene: TRBV28

CDR3aa: ASSLDHVRGDTQY
j_gene: TRBJ2-3
abundance: -
v_gene: TRBV5-6

CDR3aa: ASSKRLQPRYANTGELF
j_gene: TRBJ2-2
abundance: -
v_gene: TRBV21-1

CDR3aa: ASSITGQGYEQY
j_gene: TRBJ2-7
abundance: -
v_gene: TRBV19

CDR3aa: ASSQDRYGYT
j_gene: TRBJ1-2
abundance: -
v_gene: TRBV4-2

CDR3aa: ASDQWEGTEAF
j_gene: TRBJ1-1
abundance: -
v_gene: TRBV6-1

CDR3aa: ASLSVGGGHEQF
j_gene: TRBJ2-1
abundance: -
v_gene: TRBV28

CDR3aa: SVRRDRDSYEQY
j_gene: TRBJ2-7
abundance: once
v_gene: TRBV29-1

CDR3aa: ASSVWTGDGYT
j_gene: TRBJ1-2
abundance: -
v_gene: TRBV27

CDR3aa: ASSFGQDNGYT
j_gene: TRBJ1-2
abundance: -
v_gene: TRBV5-1

CDR3aa: ASSPYSSYEQY
j_gene: -
abundance: -
v_gene: TRBV5-1

CDR3aa: ASSVRVDNSPLH
j_gene: TRBJ1-6
abundance: once
v_gene: TRBV9

CDR3aa: ASSSGGAASGNTIY
j_gene: TRBJ1-3
abundance: -
v_gene: TRBV5-1

CDR3aa: ATSRDGKPQH
j_gene: TRBJ1-5
abundance: -
v_gene: TRBV15

CDR3aa: ASSFHGGYGYT
j_gene: TRBJ1-2
abundance: -
v_gene: TRBV28

CDR3aa: ASSYDQVNLEKLF
j_gene: TRBJ1-4
abundance: -
v_gene: TRBV7-8

CDR3aa: ASSPSVGALEQY
j_gene: TRBJ2-7
abundance: -
v_gene: TRBV18

CDR3aa: ASSLGQGAGGGSPNTEAF
j_gene: TRBJ1-1
abundance: few
v_gene: TRBV5-1

CDR3aa: ASAIEGETQY
j_gene: TRBJ2-5
abundance: -
v_gene: TRBV2

CDR3aa: ATSSRTSGNYNEQF
j_gene: TRBJ2-1
abundance: once
v_gene: TRBV15